This T cell receptor beta chain was recovered during a study of beta chain features in type 1 diabetes. The study reverse transcribed the entire isolated RNA, so it sequenced expressed TCRB transcripts. This table comes from immunoSEQ multiplex PCR, and its TCRdb copy is limited to in-frame clones, with some not included. The sample includes around 340,000 clones, about 20% of them seen just once. The CDR3 runs 13 residues. CDR1 and CDR2 (germline): SGHNT, YYREEE (reference sequence). Trimming removed 5 bases from V and 3 bases from J, with 11 bases in between. This clone has just a few counts. The TCR was taken from a young woman in good health. The sample comprised naive CD4+ T cells from blood. The gene calls are TRBV5-4 and TRBJ1-2, with D perhaps TRBD1 (5 bases). The CDR3 protein is CASSSPGDYGYTF. CDR3 nucleotide sequence: TGTGCCAGCAGTTCCCCGGGGGACTATGGCTACACCTTC.